The sequence of this T cell receptor (beta chain) was determined in a study of T cell responses to AZD1222 COVID-19 vaccine. Study-wide findings and caveats: Reportedly, nearly half of unique spike TCRs recognized epitopes outside B.1.351/B.1.1.7 mutations. Repertoires were sampled only after the peak T cell response. Donors, mostly white British, included more females; clonal diversity was possibly underestimated.

Doses given second, at about 4 or about 12 weeks, were pooled. CDR3 length: 17 residues. Looked up from germline, CDR1 is MNHNS and CDR2 is SASEGT. Trimming left V 6 bases short and J 2 bases short, with 20 bases between. The table lists this clone with a count of one. The antigen is not known. Here immunoSEQ multiplex PCR was the method, and the copy in TCRdb shows in-frame clones only, minus some. Seen here are about 86,000 clones, roughly 90% observed once, and the top ten hold approximately 5%. This specimen consisted of peripheral blood, obtained 28 days after the second AZD1222 dose. This chain links TRBV6-1 with TRBJ1-5, with TRBD1 as a possible D gene (5 bases). This TCR came from an adult who received the AZD1222 COVID-19 vaccine. CDR3 sequence reads: CASSELGAALGNQPQHF. The CDR3 DNA reads TGTGCCAGCAGCGAACTCGGGGCAGCGTTGGGCAATCAGCCCCAGCATTTT.